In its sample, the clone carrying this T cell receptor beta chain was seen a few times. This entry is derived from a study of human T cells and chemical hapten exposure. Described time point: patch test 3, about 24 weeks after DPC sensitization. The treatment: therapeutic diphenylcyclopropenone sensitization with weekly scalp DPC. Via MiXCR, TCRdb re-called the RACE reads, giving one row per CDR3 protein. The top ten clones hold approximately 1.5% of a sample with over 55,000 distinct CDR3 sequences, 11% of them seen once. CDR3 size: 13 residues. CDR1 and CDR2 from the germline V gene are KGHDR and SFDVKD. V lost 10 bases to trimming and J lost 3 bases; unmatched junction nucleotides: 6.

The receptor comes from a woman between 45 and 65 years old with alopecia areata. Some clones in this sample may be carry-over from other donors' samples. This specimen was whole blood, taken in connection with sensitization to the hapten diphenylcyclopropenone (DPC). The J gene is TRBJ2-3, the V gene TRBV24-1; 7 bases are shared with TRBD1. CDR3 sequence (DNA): TGTGCCACGGCAGTGACAGGGACAGATACGCAGTATTTT. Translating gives CATAVTGTDTQYF.